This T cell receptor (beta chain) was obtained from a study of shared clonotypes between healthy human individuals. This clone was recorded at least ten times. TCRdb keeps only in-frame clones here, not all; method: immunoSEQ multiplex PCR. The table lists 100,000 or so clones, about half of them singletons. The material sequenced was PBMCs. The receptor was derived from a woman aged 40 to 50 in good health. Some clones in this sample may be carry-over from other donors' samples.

In nucleotides, the CDR3 is TGTGCCAGCAGCCCGGACCAGGGGGCCTACGAGCAGTACTTC. Its protein product is CASSPDQGAYEQYF. The J gene is TRBJ2-7, the V gene TRBV5-4; 7 positions agree with TRBD1. The CDR3 totals 14 residues. V lost 4 bases and J lost 2; bases outside the gene matches: 6. CDR1 is SGHNT and CDR2 is YYREEE in the germline V gene (reference sequence).